This T cell receptor (beta chain) stems from a study of blood T cell repertoires in COVID-19. Study as a whole: The analysed material was cDNA or gDNA that came from T cells, B-cell-depleted T cells, or PBMCs.

This clone was found a few times. Data came from immunoSEQ multiplex PCR; TCRdb stores just in-frame clones and leaves some out. The sample shows about 220,000 clones, approximately 88% of them seen only once. V shed 3 bases and J shed 1 base, with 10 bases lying between them. This CDR3 spans 15 amino acids. The V gene's germline CDR1 is SNHLY and CDR2 FYNNEI. The receptor comes from a young woman with acute COVID-19. Sequenced material: PBMCs or T cells enriched from blood (not recorded which). The chain couples TRBV2 to TRBJ1-5, with TRBD1 as a possible D gene (5 bases). The CDR3 spells CASSEIRVSNQPQHF. The CDR3, as DNA: TGTGCCAGCAGTGAGATCAGGGTGAGCAATCAGCCCCAGCATTTT.